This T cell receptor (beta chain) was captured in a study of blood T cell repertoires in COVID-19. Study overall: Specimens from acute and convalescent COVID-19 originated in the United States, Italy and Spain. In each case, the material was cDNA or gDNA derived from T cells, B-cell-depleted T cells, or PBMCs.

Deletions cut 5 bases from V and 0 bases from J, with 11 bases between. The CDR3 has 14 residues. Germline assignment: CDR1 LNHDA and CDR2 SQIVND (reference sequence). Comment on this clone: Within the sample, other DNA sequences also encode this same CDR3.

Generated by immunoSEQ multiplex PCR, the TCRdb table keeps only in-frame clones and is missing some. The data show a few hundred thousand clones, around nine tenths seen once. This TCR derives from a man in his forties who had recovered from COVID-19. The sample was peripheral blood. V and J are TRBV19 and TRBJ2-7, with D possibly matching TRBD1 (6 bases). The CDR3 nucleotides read TGTGCCAGTAGTGGGGGCGGAAGCTCCTACGAGCAGTACTTC. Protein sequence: CASSGGGSSYEQYF.